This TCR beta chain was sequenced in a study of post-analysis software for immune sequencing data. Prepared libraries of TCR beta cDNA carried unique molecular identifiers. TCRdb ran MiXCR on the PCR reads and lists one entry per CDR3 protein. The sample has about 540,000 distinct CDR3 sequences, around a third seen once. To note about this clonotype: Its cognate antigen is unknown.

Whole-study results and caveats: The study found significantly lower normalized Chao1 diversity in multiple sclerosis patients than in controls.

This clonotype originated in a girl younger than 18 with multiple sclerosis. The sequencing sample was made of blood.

The CDR3 here is CASSPGPGQAVNTEAFF. The CDR3 nucleotides are TGCGCCAGCAGCCCTGGACCGGGACAGGCTGTGAACACTGAAGCTTTCTTT. The chain carries TRBV5-1 and TRBJ1-1, with 8 bases matching TRBD1. This CDR3 has 17 amino acids. The germline gives CDR1 SGHRS, CDR2 YFSETQ. Unmatched junction bases numbered 11, after V lost 4 bases and J lost 0 bases.